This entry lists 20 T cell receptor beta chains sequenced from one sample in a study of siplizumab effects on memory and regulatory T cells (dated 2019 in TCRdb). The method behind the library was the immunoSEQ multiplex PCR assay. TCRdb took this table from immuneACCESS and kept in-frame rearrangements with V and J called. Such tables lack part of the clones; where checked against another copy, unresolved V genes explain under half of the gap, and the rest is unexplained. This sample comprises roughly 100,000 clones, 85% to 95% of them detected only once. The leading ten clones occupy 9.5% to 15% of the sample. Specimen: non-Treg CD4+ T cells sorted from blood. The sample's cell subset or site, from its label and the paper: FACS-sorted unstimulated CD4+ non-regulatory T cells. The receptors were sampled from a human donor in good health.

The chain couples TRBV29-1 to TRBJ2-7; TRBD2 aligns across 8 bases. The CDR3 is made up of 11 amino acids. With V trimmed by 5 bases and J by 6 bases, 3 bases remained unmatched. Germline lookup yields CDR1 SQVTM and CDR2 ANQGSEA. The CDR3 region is CSVQRELEQYF. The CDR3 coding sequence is TGCAGCGTTCAGCGGGAGCTCGAGCAGTACTTC.

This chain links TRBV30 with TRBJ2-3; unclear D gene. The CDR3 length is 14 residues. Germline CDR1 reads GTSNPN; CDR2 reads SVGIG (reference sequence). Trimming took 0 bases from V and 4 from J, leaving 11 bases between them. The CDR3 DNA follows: TGTGCCTGGAGTGTTGGATCGACCTCAGATACGCAGTATTTT. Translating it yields CAWSVGSTSDTQYF.

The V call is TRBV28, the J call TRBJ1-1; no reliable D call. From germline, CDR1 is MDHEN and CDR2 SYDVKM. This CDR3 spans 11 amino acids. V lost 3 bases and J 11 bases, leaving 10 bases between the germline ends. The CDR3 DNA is TGTGCCAGCAGTTTCGGGGTTTTGGCTTTCTTT. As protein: CASSFGVLAFF.

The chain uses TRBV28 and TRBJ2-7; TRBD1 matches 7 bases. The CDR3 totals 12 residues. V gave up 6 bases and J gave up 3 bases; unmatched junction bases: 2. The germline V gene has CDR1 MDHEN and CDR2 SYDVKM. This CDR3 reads CASRTGNYEQYF. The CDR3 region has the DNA TGTGCCAGCAGGACAGGGAACTACGAGCAGTACTTC.

CDR3 nucleotides: TGTGCCAGCTCACCACTTCGTACAGGGACAGATTATGGCTACACCTTC. Amino acid sequence: CASSPLRTGTDYGYTF. The genes are TRBV18 and TRBJ1-2; 7 positions match TRBD1. CDR3 length equals 16 residues. Germline V gene lookup returns CDR1 KGHSH and CDR2 LQKENI. Trimming at V came to 1 base and at J to 5 bases, leaving 10 bases not matched to a gene. The entire variable domain, with the rest obtained from reference TRBV18 and TRBJ1-2, is as follows: NAGVMQNPRHLVRRRGQEARLRCSPMKGHSHVYWYRQLPEEGLKFMVYLQKENIIDESGMPKERFSAEFPKEGPSILRIQQVVRGDSAAYFCASSPLRTGTDYGYTFGSGTRLTVV.

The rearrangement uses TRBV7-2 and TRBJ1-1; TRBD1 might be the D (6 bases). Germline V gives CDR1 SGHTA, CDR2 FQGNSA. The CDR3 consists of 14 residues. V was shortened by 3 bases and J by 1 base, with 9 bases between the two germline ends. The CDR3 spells CASSFRGQNTEAFF. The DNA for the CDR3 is TGTGCCAGCAGCTTTCGGGGGCAGAACACTGAAGCTTTCTTT.

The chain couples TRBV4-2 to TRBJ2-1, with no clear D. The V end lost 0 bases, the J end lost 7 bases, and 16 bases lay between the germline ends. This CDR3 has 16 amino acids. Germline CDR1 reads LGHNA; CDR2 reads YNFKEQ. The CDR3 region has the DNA TGTGCCAGCAGCCAAGAAGGCGGCGGATCCAGGAATGAGCAGTTCTTC. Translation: CASSQEGGGSRNEQFF.

CDR3 amino acids: CSVVIAGRTQYF. Here the CDR3 DNA reads TGCAGCGTTGTAATTGCGGGAAGGACCCAGTACTTC. The chain recombines TRBV29-1 with TRBJ2-5, with a tentative D call TRBD2 (6 bases). Germline V gene lookup returns CDR1 SQVTM and CDR2 ANQGSEA. The ends were cut back, 4 bases at V and 7 bases at J, with 13 bases in the middle. The CDR3 is 12 amino acids.

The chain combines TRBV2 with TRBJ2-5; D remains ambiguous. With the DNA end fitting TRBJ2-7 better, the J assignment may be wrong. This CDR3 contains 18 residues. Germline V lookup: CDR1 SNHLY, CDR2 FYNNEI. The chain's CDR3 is CASSPRLPALRSGYEQYF. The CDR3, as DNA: TGTGCCAGCAGTCCCAGACTCCCGGCGCTTCGATCGGGCTACGAGCAGTACTTC.

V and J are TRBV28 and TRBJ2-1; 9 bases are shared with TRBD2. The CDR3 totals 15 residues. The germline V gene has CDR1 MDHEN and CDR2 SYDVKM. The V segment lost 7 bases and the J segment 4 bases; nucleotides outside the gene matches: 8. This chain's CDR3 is CASTMTSGVYNEQFF. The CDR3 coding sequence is TGTGCCAGCACCATGACTAGCGGAGTTTACAATGAGCAGTTCTTC.

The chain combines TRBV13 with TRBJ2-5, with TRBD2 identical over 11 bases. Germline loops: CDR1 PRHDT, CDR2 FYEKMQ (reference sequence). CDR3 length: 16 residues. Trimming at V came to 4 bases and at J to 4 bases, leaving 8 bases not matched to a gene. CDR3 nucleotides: TGTGCCAGCAGCTCATATTTAGCGGGAGGGGGAGAGACCCAGTACTTC. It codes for CASSSYLAGGGETQYF.

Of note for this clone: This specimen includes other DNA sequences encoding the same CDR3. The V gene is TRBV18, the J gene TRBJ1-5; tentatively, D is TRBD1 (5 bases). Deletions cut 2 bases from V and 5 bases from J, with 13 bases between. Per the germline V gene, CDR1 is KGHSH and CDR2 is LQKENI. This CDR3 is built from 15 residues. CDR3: CASSPTGTWDQPQHF. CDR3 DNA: TGTGCCAGCTCACCAACCGGGACCTGGGATCAGCCCCAGCATTTT.

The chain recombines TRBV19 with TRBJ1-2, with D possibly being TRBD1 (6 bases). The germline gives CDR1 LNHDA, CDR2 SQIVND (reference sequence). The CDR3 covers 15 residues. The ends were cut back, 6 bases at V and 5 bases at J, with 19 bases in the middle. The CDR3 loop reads CASSPTGASGYGYTF. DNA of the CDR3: TGTGCCAGTAGCCCGACGGGGGCCTCGGGGTATGGCTACACCTTC. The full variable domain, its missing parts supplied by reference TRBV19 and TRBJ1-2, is DGGITQSPKYLFRKEGQNVTLSCEQNLNHDAMYWYRQDPGQGLRLIYYSQIVNDFQKGDIAEGYSVSREKKESFPLTVTSAQKNPTAFYLCASSPTGASGYGYTFGSGTRLTVV.

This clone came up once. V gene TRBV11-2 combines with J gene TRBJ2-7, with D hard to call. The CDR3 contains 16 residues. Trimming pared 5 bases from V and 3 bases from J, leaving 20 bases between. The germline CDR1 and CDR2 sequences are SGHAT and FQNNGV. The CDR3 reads CASSPINWRANYEQYF. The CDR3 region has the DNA TGTGCCAGCAGCCCCATAAATTGGCGCGCCAACTACGAGCAGTACTTC. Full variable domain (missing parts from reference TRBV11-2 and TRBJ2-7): EAGVAQSPRYKIIEKRQSVAFWCNPISGHATLYWYQQILGQGPKLLIQFQNNGVVDDSQLPKDRFSAERLKGVDSTLKIQPAKLEDSAVYLCASSPINWRANYEQYFGPGTRLTVT.

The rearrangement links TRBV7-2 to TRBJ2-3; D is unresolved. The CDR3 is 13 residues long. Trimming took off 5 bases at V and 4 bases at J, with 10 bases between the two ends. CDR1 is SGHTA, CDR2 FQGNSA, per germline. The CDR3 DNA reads TGTGCCAGCAGCCTACAGTCCCCAGATACGCAGTATTTT. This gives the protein CASSLQSPDTQYF.

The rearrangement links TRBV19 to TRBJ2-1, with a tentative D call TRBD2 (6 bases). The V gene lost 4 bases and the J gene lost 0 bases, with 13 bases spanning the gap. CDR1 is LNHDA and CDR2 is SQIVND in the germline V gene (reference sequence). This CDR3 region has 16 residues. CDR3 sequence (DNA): TGTGCCAGTAGTACTCAAACTAGCCCCTCCTACAATGAGCAGTTCTTC. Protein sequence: CASSTQTSPSYNEQFF.

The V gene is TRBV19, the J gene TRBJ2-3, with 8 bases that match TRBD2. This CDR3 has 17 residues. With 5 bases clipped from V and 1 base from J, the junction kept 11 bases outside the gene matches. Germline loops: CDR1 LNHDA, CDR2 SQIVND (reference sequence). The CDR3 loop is CASSPSRGSGGTDTQYF. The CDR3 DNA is TGTGCCAGTAGTCCCTCCCGGGGTAGCGGGGGCACAGATACGCAGTATTTT.

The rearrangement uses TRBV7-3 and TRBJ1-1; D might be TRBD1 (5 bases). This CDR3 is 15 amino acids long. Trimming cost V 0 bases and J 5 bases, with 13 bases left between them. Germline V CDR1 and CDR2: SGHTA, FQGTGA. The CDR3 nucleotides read TGTGCCAGCAGCTTAACCGGGGAGAGGGGTACTGAAGCTTTCTTT. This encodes CASSLTGERGTEAFF.

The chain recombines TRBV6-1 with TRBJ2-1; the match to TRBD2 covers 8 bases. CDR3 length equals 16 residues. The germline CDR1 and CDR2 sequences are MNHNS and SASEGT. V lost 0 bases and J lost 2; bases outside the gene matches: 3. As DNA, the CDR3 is TGTGCCAGCAGTGAAGCGAGCGGGAGTACCTACAATGAGCAGTTCTTC. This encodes CASSEASGSTYNEQFF.

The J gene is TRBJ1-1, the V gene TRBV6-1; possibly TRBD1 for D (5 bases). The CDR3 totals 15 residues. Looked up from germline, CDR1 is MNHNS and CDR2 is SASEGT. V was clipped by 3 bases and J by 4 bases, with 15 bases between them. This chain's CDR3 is CASSDSGYFGTEAFF. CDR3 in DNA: TGTGCCAGCAGTGACTCAGGGTATTTTGGCACTGAAGCTTTCTTT.